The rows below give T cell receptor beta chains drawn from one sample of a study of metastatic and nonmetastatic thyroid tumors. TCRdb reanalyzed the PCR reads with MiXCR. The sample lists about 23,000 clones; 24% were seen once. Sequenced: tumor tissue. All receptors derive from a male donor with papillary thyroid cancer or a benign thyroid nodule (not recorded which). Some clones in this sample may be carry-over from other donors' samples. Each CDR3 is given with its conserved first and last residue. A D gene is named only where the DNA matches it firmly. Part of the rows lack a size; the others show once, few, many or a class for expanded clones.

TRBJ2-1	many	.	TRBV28	TGTGCCAGCAGTGATACAGGGTTGGGGCAGTTCTTC	CASSDTGLGQFF
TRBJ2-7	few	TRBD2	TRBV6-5	TGTGCCAGCATTTACCAATCAGGCGGTCACGGGGGGTACGAGCAGTACTTC	CASIYQSGGHGGYEQYF
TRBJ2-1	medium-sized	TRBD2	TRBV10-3	TGTGCCATCAAAGAGGCGGGAGAAGGGGATGAGCAGTTCTTC	CAIKEAGEGDEQFF
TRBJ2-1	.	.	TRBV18	TGTGCCAACTCACCACCAAGTGGTGGGGTTTACAATGAGCAGTTCTTC	CANSPPSGGVYNEQFF
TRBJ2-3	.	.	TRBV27	TGTGCCAGCATTTTCCGGGTTGCGGGCACAGATACGCAGTATTTT	CASIFRVAGTDTQYF
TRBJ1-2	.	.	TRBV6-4	TGTGCCAGCAAACGGCCCTATCGGGGCTACTCCTTC	CASKRPYRGYSF
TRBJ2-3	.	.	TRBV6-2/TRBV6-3	TGTGCCAGCAGTTACTCGCATCACCGTACCACAGTGGGAGTGCTGGGAGATACGCAGTATTTT	CASSYSHHRTTVGVLGDTQYF
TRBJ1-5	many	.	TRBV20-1	TGCAGTGCTAGAAGGGAATCCAATCAGCCCCAGCATTTT	CSARRESNQPQHF
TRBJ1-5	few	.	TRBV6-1	TGTGCCAGCAGCCCGCTGGGACAGCCCCAGCATTTT	CASSPLGQPQHF
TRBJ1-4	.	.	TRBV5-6	TGTGCCAGCAGCTCGTTAGGGAGGGAGAACGAAAGACTGTTTTTT	CASSSLGRENERLFF
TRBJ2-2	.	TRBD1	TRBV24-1	TGTTCCACCAGTCGGGACAGGTGTGAAACCGGGGAGCTGTTTTTT	CSTSRDRCETGELFF
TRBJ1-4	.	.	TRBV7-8	TGTTCCAGCAGCCCACCTGGCAGCTTAGGTCAAAAACTGTTTTTT	CSSSPPGSLGQKLFF
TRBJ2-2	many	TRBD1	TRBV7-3	TGTGCCAGCACAAAATCGGACAGGGGAACCGGGGAGCTGTTTTTT	CASTKSDRGTGELFF
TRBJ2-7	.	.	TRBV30	TGTGCTTGCCAACACAGGGTCAACGAGCAGTACTTC	CACQHRVNEQYF
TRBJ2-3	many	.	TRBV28	TGTGCCAGCATACAAGACCCCCCCGGAACAGATACGCAGTATTTT	CASIQDPPGTDTQYF
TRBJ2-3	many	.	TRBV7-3	TGTGCCAGCAGCTTAGGTGTTTCAGATACGCAGTATTTT	CASSLGVSDTQYF
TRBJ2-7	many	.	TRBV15	TGTGCCACCAGTCAAGGACAGAGGGACTACGAGCAGTACTTC	CATSQGQRDYEQYF
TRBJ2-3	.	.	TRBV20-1	TGCAGTGCTAGAGATAGTAGTCCTAGCACAGATACGCAGTATTTT	CSARDSSPSTDTQYF
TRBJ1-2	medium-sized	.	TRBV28	TGTGCCAGCAGGGCCGACACTCGCTATGGCTACACCTTC	CASRADTRYGYTF
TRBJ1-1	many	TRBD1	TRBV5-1	TGCGCCAGCAGCTTCGGGACAGGGCGCACTGAAGCTTTCTTT	CASSFGTGRTEAFF
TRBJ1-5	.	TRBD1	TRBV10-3	TGTGCCACCGGGACAGGCGATAGCGACCAGCCCCAGCATTTT	CATGTGDSDQPQHF
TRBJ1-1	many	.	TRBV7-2	TGTGCCAGCGGCTTACCCCCAGTGAACACTGAAGCTTTCTTT	CASGLPPVNTEAFF